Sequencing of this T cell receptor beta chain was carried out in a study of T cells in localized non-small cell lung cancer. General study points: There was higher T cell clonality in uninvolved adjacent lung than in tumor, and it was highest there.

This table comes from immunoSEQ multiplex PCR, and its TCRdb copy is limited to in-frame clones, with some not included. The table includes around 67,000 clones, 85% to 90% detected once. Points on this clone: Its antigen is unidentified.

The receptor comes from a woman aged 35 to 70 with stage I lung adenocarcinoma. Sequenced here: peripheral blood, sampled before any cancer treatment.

The CDR3 DNA reads as TGTGCCAGCAGCAAAAAGGTGAAGACGGATCTCTACGAGCAGTACTTC. Translated: CASSKKVKTDLYEQYF. This chain links TRBV21-1 with TRBJ2-7. TRBV21-1 is a recognized pseudogene. CDR3 length: 16 residues.